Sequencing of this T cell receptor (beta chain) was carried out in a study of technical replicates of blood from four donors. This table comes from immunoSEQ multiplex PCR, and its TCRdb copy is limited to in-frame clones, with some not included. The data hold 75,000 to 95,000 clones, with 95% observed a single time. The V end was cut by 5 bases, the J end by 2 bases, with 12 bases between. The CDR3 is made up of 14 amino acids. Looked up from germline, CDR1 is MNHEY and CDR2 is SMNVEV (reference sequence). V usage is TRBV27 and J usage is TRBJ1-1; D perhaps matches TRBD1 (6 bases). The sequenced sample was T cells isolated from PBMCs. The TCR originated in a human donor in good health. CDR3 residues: CASSRTGSNTEAFF. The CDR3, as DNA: TGTGCCAGCAGTCGCACAGGGTCCAACACTGAAGCTTTCTTT.